This T cell receptor beta chain was retrieved from a study of T-cell memory formation after mild COVID-19. Only a few counts were recorded for this clonotype. MiXCR, run by TCRdb on the 5' RACE reads, gives a single entry per CDR3 protein. The sample has 200,000 to 250,000 distinct CDR3 sequences, 7.5% to 10% seen once. Trimming removed 0 bases from V and 0 bases from J; junction bases left unmatched: 5. This CDR3 has 17 residues. CDR1 and CDR2 (germline): SEHNR, FQNEAQ (reference sequence). The chain combines TRBV7-9 with TRBJ2-4; 7 bases map to TRBD1. Sample: PBMCs or a T cell subset sorted from them (not recorded which). The TCR was taken from a man between 18 and 35 years old who had mild COVID-19 (a few samples of this study predate the infection). Cell type and time point are not known. Here the CDR3 DNA reads TGTGCCAGCAGCTTAGCCGCGCAGGGGGTAGCCAAAAACATTCAGTACTTC. Amino acid sequence: CASSLAAQGVAKNIQYF.